Below are 8 T cell receptor beta chains sequenced from a single sample in a study of T cell responses to AZD1222 COVID-19 vaccine. Here immunoSEQ multiplex PCR was the method, and the copy in TCRdb shows in-frame clones only, minus some. The table lists 150,000 to 200,000 clones, approximately 87% of them singletons. Material: peripheral blood, obtained on day 0 of MenACWY control vaccination. Receptors were obtained from an adult in good health.

V usage is TRBV3-1 (or the pseudogene TRBV3-2) and J usage is TRBJ1-2; no definite D call. V lost 4 bases and J lost 2, with 8 bases in between. The CDR3 is 13 residues long. Germline V gene data show CDR1 as LGHDT and CDR2 as YNNKEL (reference sequence). CDR3 sequence reads: CASSPGRNYGYTF. In nucleotides, the CDR3 is TGTGCCAGCAGCCCCGGACGGAACTATGGCTACACCTTC.

The chain couples TRBV6-5 to TRBJ1-4; perhaps TRBD1 as D (5 bases). Germline CDR1 is MNHEY and CDR2 is SVGAGI. This CDR3 has 13 amino acids. Trimming cost V 10 bases and J 10 bases, with 19 bases left between them. CDR3 DNA: TGTGCCACCTGCCCGGTCCCCCAGGGAAAACTGTTTTTT. Translated: CATCPVPQGKLFF.

The chain uses TRBV29-1 and TRBJ2-1, with 8 bases identical to TRBD2. The CDR3 runs 14 residues. CDR1 SQVTM and CDR2 ANQGSEA come from the germline V gene. Unmatched junction bases numbered 8, after V lost 2 bases and J lost 8 bases. CDR3 in amino acids: CSVEKAGVFDEQFF. CDR3 coding DNA: TGCAGCGTTGAAAAAGCGGGGGTATTCGATGAGCAGTTCTTC.

The rearrangement joins TRBV7-2 to TRBJ1-2, with TRBD1 identical over 7 bases. After removal of 0 bases from V and 5 bases from J, the junction contained 3 bases not matched to a gene. There are 14 residues in the CDR3. Germline V lookup: CDR1 SGHTA, CDR2 FQGNSA. CDR3 DNA sequence: TGTGCCAGCAGCTTAGCGGGACAGAAGTATGGCTACACCTTC. The encoded protein is CASSLAGQKYGYTF.

The chain is built from TRBV30 and TRBJ2-3; TRBD2 matches 9 bases. J was trimmed by 2 bases and V by 0 bases; bases with no gene match: 6. Per the germline V gene, CDR1 is GTSNPN and CDR2 is SVGIG (reference sequence). The CDR3 sequence is 16 residues long. CDR3 in amino acids: CAWSVGLAGITDTQYF. The CDR3 DNA reads TGTGCCTGGAGTGTCGGGCTAGCGGGGATCACAGATACGCAGTATTTT.

This chain connects TRBV6-7 to TRBJ2-7; weak D call: TRBD1 (6 bases). TRBV6-7 is noted as an ORF with a role that remains uncertain. There are 15 residues in the CDR3. The germline V and J ends were trimmed by 0 bases and 3 bases, with 12 bases remaining between them. The CDR3 is CASSYSEQGFYEQYF. In DNA form, the CDR3 reads TGTGCCAGCAGTTACTCTGAACAGGGATTCTACGAGCAGTACTTC.

This sequence joins TRBV5-1 and TRBJ2-7; maybe TRBD1 (7 bases). The CDR3 is 14 residues long. Per the germline V gene, CDR1 is SGHRS and CDR2 is YFSETQ. V lost 4 bases and J 0 bases, leaving 11 bases between the germline ends. The CDR3 DNA reads TGCGCCAGCAGCCCGGGGGACAGCTCCTACGAGCAGTACTTC. Residues: CASSPGDSSYEQYF. Filled out from reference TRBV5-1 and TRBJ2-7, the complete variable domain reads KAGVTQTPRYLIKTRGQQVTLSCSPISGHRSVSWYQQTPGQGLQFLFEYFSETQRNKGNFPGRFSGRQFSNSRSEMNVSTLELGDSALYLCASSPGDSSYEQYFGPGTRLTVT.

The rearrangement joins TRBV24-1 to TRBJ2-7; D is possibly TRBD1 (5 bases). Germline V gene data show CDR1 as KGHDR and CDR2 as SFDVKD. Trimming cost V 4 bases and J 5 bases, with 11 bases left between them. The CDR3 covers 13 residues. CDR3 nucleotide sequence: TGTGCCACCAGTGAGAACTCAGGGAACGAGCAGTACTTC. This sequence encodes CATSENSGNEQYF.